The T cell receptor (beta chain) under discussion was sequenced for a study of T-cell memory formation after mild COVID-19. V shed 0 bases and J shed 0 bases, with 5 bases lying between them. The CDR3 has 13 amino acids. Germline CDR1 reads DFQATT; CDR2 reads SNEGSKA (reference sequence). One entry per CDR3 protein results from TCRdb running MiXCR on the 5' RACE reads. This table holds approximately 350,000 distinct CDR3 sequences, 25% to 30% found once. Sequences were obtained from PBMCs or a T cell subset sorted from them (not recorded which). This chain joins TRBV20-1 and TRBJ1-2; D gene uncertain. The receptor comes from an adult woman who had mild COVID-19 (a few samples of this study predate the infection). Cell type and time point are not known. The CDR3 sequence: CSARDATNYGYTF. The CDR3 coding sequence is TGCAGTGCTAGAGATGCGACTAACTATGGCTACACCTTC.